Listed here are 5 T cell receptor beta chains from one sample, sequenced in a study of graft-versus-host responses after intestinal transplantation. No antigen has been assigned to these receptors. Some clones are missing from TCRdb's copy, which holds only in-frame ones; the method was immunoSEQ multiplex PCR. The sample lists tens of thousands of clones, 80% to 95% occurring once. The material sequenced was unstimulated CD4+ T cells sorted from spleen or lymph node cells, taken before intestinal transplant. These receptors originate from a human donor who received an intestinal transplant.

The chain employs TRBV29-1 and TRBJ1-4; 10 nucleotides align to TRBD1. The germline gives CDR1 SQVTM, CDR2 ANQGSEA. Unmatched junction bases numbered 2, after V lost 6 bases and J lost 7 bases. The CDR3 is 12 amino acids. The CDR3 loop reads CSVRTGGEKLFF. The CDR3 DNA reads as TGCAGCGTACGGACAGGGGGTGAAAAACTGTTTTTT.

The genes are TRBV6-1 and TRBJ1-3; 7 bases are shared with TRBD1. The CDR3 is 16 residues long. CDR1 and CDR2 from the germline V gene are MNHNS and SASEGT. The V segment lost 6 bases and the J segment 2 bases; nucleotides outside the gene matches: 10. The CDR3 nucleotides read TGTGCCAGCAGCGAAAACAGGGGATTGACTGGAAACACCATATATTTT. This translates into CASSENRGLTGNTIYF.

The CDR3 bases are TGCGCCAGCAGTCAGCGCGAGGAAGCCTACGAGCAGTACTTC. Amino acids: CASSQREEAYEQYF. This sequence joins TRBV23-1 and TRBJ2-7; D not certain. TRBV23-1 is filed as an ORF, its function uncertain. This CDR3 is 14 amino acids long. The V end was cut by 3 bases, the J end by 2 bases, with 11 bases between.

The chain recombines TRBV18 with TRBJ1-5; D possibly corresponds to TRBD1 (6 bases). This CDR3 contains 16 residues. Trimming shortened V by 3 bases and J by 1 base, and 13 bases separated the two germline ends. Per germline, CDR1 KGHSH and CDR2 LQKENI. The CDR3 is CASSPDSSLSNQPQHF. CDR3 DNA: TGTGCCAGCTCACCGGACAGTTCCCTAAGCAATCAGCCCCAGCATTTT.

CDR3: CASSQVGWRSSYEQYF. For the CDR3, the DNA is TGCGCCAGCAGCCAAGTAGGCTGGAGGAGCTCCTACGAGCAGTACTTC. The genes are TRBV4-1 and TRBJ2-7; TRBD2 is a possible D gene (5 bases). From germline, CDR1 is MGHRA and CDR2 YSYEKL. This CDR3 is built from 16 residues. Trimming pared 1 base from V and 0 bases from J, leaving 13 bases between.